This TCR beta chain is from a study of molecular identifiers for immune sequencing clone quantification. Concerning this clonotype: A single base separates this from a much larger clone, so it may be a read error.

The junction had 6 bases not matched to a gene; V was cut back by 7 bases and J by 6 bases. CDR3 size: 14 residues. CDR1 is SGHRS, CDR2 YFSETQ, per germline. TCRdb redid the calling of the PCR reads with MiXCR, one entry per CDR3 protein. The sample gives approximately 500,000 distinct CDR3 sequences, roughly 24% of which show up once; around 0.8% is in the top ten. Sequencing used naive CD8+ T cells from blood, with Jurkat cell RNA spiked in. Subset here: FACS-sorted CD8+CD4-CCR7+CD45RA+ naive T cells. The V gene is TRBV5-1, the J gene TRBJ1-4, with TRBD1 identical over 10 bases. This receptor was obtained from a human donor in good health. Some libraries in this study had Jurkat cell RNA spiked in. The DNA for the CDR3 is TGCGCCAGCTGCCCGACAGGGGGCCATGAAAAACTGTTTTTT. Encoded protein: CASCPTGGHEKLFF.